This T cell receptor (beta chain) was captured by sequencing in a study of shared clonotypes between healthy human individuals. Measured with immunoSEQ multiplex PCR; TCRdb has only the in-frame clones, and not every one. This sample has 2 million to 2.5 million clones, with 85% to 95% found just once. Concerning this clone itself: The antigen remains undetermined.

Whole-study findings and limits: Naive subsets generally had larger estimated richness than memory subsets.

Donors were healthy HIV-negative adults without recent acute infections or vaccinations. CDR1 and CDR2 from the germline V gene are ENHRY and SYGVKD. V lost 0 bases, J lost 8 bases, and 10 bases lay in between. The CDR3 sequence is 13 residues long. The chain recombines TRBV10-3 with TRBJ1-1; D is unclear. The TCR comes from a man younger than 35 in good health. What was sequenced was naive CD4+ T cells sorted from blood. The subset was: CD45RA+ positively selected. The CDR3 is CAISESFSEEAFF. CDR3 nucleotides: TGTGCCATCAGTGAGTCATTTTCGGAGGAAGCTTTCTTT.